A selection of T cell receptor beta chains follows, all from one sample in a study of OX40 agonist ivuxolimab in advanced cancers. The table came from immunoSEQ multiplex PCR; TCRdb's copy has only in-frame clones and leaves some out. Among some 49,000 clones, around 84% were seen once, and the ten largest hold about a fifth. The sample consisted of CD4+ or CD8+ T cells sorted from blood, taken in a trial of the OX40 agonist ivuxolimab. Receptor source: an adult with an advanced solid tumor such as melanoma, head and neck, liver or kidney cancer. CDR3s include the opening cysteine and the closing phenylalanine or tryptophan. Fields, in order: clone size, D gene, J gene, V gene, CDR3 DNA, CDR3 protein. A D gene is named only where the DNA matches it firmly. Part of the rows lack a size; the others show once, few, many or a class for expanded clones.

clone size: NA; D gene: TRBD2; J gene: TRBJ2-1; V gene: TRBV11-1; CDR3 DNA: TGTGCCAGCAGCATATTAGCGGGTTACAATGAGCAGTTCTTC; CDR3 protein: CASSILAGYNEQFF
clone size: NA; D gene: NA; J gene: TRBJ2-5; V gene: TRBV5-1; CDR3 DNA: TGCGCCAGCAGCTTGGGCCAGCCTACCTCCCAAGAGACCCAGTACTTC; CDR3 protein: CASSLGQPTSQETQYF
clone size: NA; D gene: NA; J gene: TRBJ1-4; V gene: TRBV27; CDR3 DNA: TGTGCCAGCAGTTTAGCGCAAATGGGGAATGAAAAACTGTTTTTT; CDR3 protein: CASSLAQMGNEKLFF
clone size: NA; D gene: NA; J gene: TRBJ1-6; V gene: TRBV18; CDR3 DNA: TGTGCCAGCTCACCAGGGGGCAAGAATTCACCCCTCCACTTT; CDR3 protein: CASSPGGKNSPLHF
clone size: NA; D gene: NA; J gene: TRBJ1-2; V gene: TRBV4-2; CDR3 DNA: TGTGCCAGCAGCCAAGATCAGGGCGGGGTCTATGGCTACACCTTC; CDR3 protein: CASSQDQGGVYGYTF
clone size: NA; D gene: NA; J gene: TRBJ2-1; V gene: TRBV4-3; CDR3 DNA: TGCGCCAGCAGCCATGCCGCCAACAATGAGCAGTTCTTC; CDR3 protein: CASSHAANNEQFF
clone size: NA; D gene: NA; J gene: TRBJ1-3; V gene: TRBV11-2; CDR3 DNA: TGTGCCAGCAGCTGGACACCTCACTCTGGAAACACCATATATTTT; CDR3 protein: CASSWTPHSGNTIYF
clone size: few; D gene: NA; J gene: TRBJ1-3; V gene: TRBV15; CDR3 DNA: TGTGCCACCAGCGACCTCTCGGGACTCTCTGGAAACACCATATATTTT; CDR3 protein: CATSDLSGLSGNTIYF
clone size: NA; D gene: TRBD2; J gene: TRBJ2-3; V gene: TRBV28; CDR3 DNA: TGTGCCAGCAGTTTCGGGGGGGGCCCCAGCACAGATACGCAGTATTTT; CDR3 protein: CASSFGGGPSTDTQYF
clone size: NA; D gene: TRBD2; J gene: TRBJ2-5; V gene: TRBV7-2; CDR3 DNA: TGTGCCAGCAGCTTAAAGCTAGCGGGGGGTGATTTGGAGACCCAGTACTTC; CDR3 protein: CASSLKLAGGDLETQYF
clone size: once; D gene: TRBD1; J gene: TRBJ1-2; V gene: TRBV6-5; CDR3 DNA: TGTGCCAGCAGTGGCATGACAGGGGTTCTAGTTGGCTACACCTTC; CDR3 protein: CASSGMTGVLVGYTF
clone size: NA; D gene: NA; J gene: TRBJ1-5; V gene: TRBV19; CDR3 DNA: TGTGCCAGTAGTGCGGCGGTAAATCAGCCCCAGCATTTT; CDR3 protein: CASSAAVNQPQHF
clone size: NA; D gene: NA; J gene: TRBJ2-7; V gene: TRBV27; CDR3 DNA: TGTGCCAGCAGTTTTAGGGGAGACGAGCAGTACTTC; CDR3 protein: CASSFRGDEQYF
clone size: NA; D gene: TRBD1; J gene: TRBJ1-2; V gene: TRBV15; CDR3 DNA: TGTGCCACCAGCAGAGATCTAACAGGGGATCCCTATGGCTACACCTTC; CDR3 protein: CATSRDLTGDPYGYTF
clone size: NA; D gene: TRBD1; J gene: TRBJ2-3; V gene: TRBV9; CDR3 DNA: TGTGCCAGCAGCGTAGTGACAGGGGAGAGACCAGATACGCAGTATTTT; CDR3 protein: CASSVVTGERPDTQYF
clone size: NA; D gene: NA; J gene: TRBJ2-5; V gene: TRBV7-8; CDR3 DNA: TGTGCCAGCAGCTTAAGTCAATGGAATCCGCAAGAGACCCAGTACTTC; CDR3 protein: CASSLSQWNPQETQYF
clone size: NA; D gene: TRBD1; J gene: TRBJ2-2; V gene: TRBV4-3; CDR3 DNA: TGCGCCAGCAGCCAGCACAGGGGCGGGGAGCTGTTTTTT; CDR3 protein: CASSQHRGGELFF
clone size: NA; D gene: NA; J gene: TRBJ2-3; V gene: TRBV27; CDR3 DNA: TGTGCCAGCAGTTTATCCCCAGAGTCTAGCACAGATACGCAGTATTTT; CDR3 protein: CASSLSPESSTDTQYF
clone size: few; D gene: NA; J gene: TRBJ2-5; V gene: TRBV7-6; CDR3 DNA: TGTGCCAGCAGCCCAATACTCTACCAGGACGAGACCCAGTACTTC; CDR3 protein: CASSPILYQDETQYF
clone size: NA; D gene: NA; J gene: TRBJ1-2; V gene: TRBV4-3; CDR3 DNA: TGCGCCAGCAGCCAAGATCGGGGGGACCCGGGGGGCGACTACACCTTC; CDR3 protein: CASSQDRGDPGGDYTF
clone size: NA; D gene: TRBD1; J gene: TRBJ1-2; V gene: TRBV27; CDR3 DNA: TGTGCCAGCAGTAAGGGACAGGGGGGCTATGGCTACACCTTC; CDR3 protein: CASSKGQGGYGYTF
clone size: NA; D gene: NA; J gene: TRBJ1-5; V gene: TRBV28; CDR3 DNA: TGTGCCAGCAGTGACACAGCGTTCAATCAGCCCCAGCATTTT; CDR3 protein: CASSDTAFNQPQHF
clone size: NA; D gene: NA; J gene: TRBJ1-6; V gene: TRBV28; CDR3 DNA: TGTGCCAGCAGTTTAGAATCTTATAATTCACCCCTCCACTTT; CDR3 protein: CASSLESYNSPLHF
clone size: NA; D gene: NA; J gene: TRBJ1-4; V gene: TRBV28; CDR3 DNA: TGTGCCAGCAGCGGCATTGCCTCCGGGATGAAACTGTTTTTT; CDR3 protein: CASSGIASGMKLFF
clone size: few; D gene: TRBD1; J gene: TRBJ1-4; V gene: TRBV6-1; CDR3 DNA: TGTGCCAGCGGCGCGGGACAGGGTATGAGCGAAAAACTGTTTTTT; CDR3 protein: CASGAGQGMSEKLFF
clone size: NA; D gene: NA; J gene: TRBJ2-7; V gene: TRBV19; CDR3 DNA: TGTGCCAGTAGTATAAGGGGGGACCTAAGCTCCTACGAGCAGTACTTC; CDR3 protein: CASSIRGDLSSYEQYF
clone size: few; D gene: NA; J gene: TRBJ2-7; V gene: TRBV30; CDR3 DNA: TGTGCCTGGAGCGGGGGCCACACACCCTACGAGCAGTACTTC; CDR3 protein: CAWSGGHTPYEQYF
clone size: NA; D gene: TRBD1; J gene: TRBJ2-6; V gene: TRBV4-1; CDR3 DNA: TGCGCCAGCAGCCAAGTTTCACAGGGGACTGGGGCCAACGTCCTGACTTTC; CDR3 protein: CASSQVSQGTGANVLTF
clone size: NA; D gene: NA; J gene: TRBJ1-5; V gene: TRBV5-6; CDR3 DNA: TGTGCCAGCAGCTTGGCTCGTGGGCCAAATCAGCCCCAGCATTTT; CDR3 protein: CASSLARGPNQPQHF
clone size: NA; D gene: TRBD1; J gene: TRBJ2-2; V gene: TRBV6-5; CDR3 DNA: TGTGCCAGCAGTTACTCCGGGACAGGGTACACCGGGGAGCTGTTTTTT; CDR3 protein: CASSYSGTGYTGELFF
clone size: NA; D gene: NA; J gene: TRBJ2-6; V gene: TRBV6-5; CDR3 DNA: TGTGCCAGCACCAACGGGGGGGCCAACGTCCTGACTTTC; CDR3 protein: CASTNGGANVLTF
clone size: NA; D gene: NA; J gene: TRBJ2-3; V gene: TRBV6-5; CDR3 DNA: TGTGCCAGCAGATTAAAGGGAGCCCTCACAGATACGCAGTATTTT; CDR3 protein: CASRLKGALTDTQYF
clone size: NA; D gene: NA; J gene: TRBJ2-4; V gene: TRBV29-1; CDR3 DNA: TGCAGCGTTGAATGGGGCCGGAACATTCAGTACTTC; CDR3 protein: CSVEWGRNIQYF
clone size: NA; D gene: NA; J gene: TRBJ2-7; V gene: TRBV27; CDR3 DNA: TGTGCCAGCAGTTCCTCTAGCTACGAGCAGTACTTC; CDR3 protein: CASSSSSYEQYF
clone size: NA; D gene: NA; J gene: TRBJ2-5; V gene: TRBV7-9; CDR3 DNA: TGTGCCAGCAGCTTAGTCGGGACGCAAGAGACCCAGTACTTC; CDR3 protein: CASSLVGTQETQYF
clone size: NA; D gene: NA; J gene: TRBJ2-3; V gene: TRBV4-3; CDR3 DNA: TGCGCCAGCAGCCAAGAGGGGGGGCCGACAGATACGCAGTATTTT; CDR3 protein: CASSQEGGPTDTQYF
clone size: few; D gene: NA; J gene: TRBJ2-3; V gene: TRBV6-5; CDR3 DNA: TGTGCCAGCAGTGACACGCCCAACACAGATACGCAGTATTTT; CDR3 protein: CASSDTPNTDTQYF
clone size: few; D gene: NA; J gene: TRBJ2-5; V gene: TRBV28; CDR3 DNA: TGTGCCAGCAGTTTAACGCGAGAGACCCAGTACTTC; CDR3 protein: CASSLTRETQYF
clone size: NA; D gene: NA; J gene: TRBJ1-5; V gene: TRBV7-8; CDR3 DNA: TGTGCCAGCAGCTTAGATCGCTGGAGCAATCAGCCCCAGCATTTT; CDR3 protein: CASSLDRWSNQPQHF
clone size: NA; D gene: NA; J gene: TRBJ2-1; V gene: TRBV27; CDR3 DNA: TGTGCCAGCAGTCGGGGCTCGGGGGCGGGCAATGAGCAGTTCTTC; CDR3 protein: CASSRGSGAGNEQFF
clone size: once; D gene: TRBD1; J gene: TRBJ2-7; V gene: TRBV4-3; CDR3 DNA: TGCGCCAGCAGCCAAGATCGGGGACAGGAGTCCTACGAGCAGTACTTC; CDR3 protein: CASSQDRGQESYEQYF
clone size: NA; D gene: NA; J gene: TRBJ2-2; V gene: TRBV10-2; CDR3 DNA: TGCGCCAGCAGTGAGTCTGGTAGGGAAGAGCTGTTTTTT; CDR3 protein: CASSESGREELFF
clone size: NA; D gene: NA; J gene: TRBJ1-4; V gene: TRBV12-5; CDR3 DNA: TGTGCTAGTGGTTTTTCTACCGCCCTGGGCCTCAATGAAAAACTGTTTTTT; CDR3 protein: CASGFSTALGLNEKLFF
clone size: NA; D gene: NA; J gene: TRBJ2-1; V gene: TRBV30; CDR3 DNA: TGTGCCTGGAGTGTCGGTCCAGGGTACAATGAGCAGTTCTTC; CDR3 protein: CAWSVGPGYNEQFF
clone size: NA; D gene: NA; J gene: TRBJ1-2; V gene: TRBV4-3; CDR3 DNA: TGCGCCAGCAGCCAAGACGCAGGGGACTATGGCTACACCTTC; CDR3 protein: CASSQDAGDYGYTF
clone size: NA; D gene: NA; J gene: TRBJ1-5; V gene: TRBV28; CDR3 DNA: TGTGCCAGCAGTTTATGGAGGGAAAATCAGCCCCAGCATTTT; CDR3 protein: CASSLWRENQPQHF